This T cell receptor beta chain was sequenced during a study of blood T cell repertoires in COVID-19 (dated by TCRdb to 2019 to 2021). About the full investigation: The collaborator samples originated in the United States, Italy and Spain and spanned the acute and convalescent phases of COVID-19. Samples came from the ongoing ImmuneRACE study (first 160 participants) plus 1,254 subjects from 6 global collaborators. Where HLA class I and class II types were available, the types were taken from metadata supplied by the sample provider, not from assay-based typing. The prospective study material was composed of cDNA or gDNA derived from T cells, B-cell-depleted T cells, or PBMCs. A freely available public database, intended as a resource for researchers studying the immune response to SARS-CoV-2, is where the repertoires were released. The sample metadata nearly always contained a de-identified subject ID, COVID-19 status, age in years and sex. Deeply sampled blood TCRbeta repertoires from subjects exposed to, actively infected with, or recovered from COVID-19 were included in the dataset.

As for this clone: No antigen is known for it. No per-base quality is available; no much larger clone lies one base away.

Collaborating institutions collected whole blood in K2EDTA tubes following their own protocols. For TCRbeta analysis, collaborators shipped samples in one of three forms: frozen whole blood, isolated PBMCs, or DNA extracted from either of those sample types. TCRbeta CDR3 regions were amplified from genomic DNA by means of the immunoSEQ Assay, a bias-controlled multiplex PCR. The paper's data handling went like this. The number of nucleated cells in each sample was estimated by amplification of reference gene primers within the assay. To quantify the absolute abundance of each unique TCRbeta CDR3 rearrangement, sequence reads were collapsed and filtered. Productive Simpson clonality was computed per sample as the square root of Simpson's diversity index over productive rearrangements. The table comes from immuneACCESS by way of TCRdb, which keeps in-frame sequences with V and J called. Part of the clones is missing from these tables; in studies checked, under half for an unresolved V gene and the rest for unknown reasons. V, J and clone size are taken as reported in that table, and D and trimming were inferred from the DNA itself. The sample includes some 81,000 clones, with roughly 96% observed a single time. The biggest ten clones account for 3.5% to 5% of the sample.

What the study reported, not specific to this receptor: Clinical and demographic metadata were provided uncurated, with the amount varying by source and participant.

Sequencing was carried out using peripheral blood. The sequence derives from a human donor with active COVID-19. The donor label of this sample is uncertain.

The base sequence is TGTGCCAGCAGCCTTAGACAGGAATACGAGCAGTACTTC. This yields the protein CASSLRQEYEQYF. In this chain, TRBV3-1 (or the pseudogene TRBV3-2) is recombined with TRBJ2-7, and the D gene may be TRBD1, 6 bases matching. According to the germline V gene (reference sequence), CDR1 reads LGHDT and CDR2 reads YNNKEL. The CDR3 contains 13 residues, cysteine and phenylalanine counted. Only the CDR3 part of the read is kept: 39 bases, read in frame from the first base. Deletion took 4 bases off V and 4 bases off J, with a span of 11 bases between the germline ends.